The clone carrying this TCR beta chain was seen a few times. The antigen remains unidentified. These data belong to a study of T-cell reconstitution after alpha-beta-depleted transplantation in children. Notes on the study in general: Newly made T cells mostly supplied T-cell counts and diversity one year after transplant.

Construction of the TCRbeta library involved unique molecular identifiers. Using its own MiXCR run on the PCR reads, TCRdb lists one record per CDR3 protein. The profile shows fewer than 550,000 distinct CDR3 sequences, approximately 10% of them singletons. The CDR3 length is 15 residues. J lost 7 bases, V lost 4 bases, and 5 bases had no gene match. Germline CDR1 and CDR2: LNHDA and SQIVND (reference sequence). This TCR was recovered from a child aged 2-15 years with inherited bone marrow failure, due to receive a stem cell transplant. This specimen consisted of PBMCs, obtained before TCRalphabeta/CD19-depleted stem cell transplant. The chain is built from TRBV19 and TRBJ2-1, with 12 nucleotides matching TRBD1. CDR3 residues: CASSTRDRGQNEQFF. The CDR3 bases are TGTGCCAGTAGTACCCGGGACAGGGGGCAAAATGAGCAGTTCTTC.